This T cell receptor (beta chain) is from a study of shared clonotypes between healthy human individuals. Study as a whole: Each donor had three CD4 naive, three CD4 memory, two CD8 naive and one CD8 memory plate.

Sorted-subset replicate PCRs used 150 to 200 ng DNA, approximately 27,000 T cell genomes. Profiled with immunoSEQ multiplex PCR; TCRdb holds only in-frame clones, not every one. The data contain about 340,000 clones, 70% to 75% of them singletons. With respect to this clone: Its antigen is not known.

Trimming cost V 4 bases and J 0 bases; bases outside gene matches: 5. The CDR3 runs to 16 residues. Germline assignment: CDR1 KGHSH and CDR2 LQKENI. The study's findings and limits: What naive subsets generally showed was a larger estimated richness than memory subsets showed. Compared with clonotypes that all four donors shared, non-shared clonotypes had lower generation probabilities.

This chain links TRBV18 with TRBJ1-3, with 8 bases identical to TRBD1. Material: memory CD4+ T cells sorted from blood. Subset defined: CD45RA-negative fraction. This receptor was identified in a man in his thirties or forties in good health. This CDR3 reads CASSQTGTGSGNTIYF. The CDR3 DNA reads TGTGCCAGCTCACAAACCGGGACAGGCTCTGGAAACACCATATATTTT. Combining the CDR3 with reference TRBV18 and TRBJ1-3 gives the whole variable domain NAGVMQNPRHLVRRRGQEARLRCSPMKGHSHVYWYRQLPEEGLKFMVYLQKENIIDESGMPKERFSAEFPKEGPSILRIQQVVRGDSAAYFCASSQTGTGSGNTIYFGEGSWLTVV.